Each of the 30 T cell receptor beta chains below was sequenced from the same sample in a study of blood T cell repertoires in COVID-19. This table comes from immunoSEQ multiplex PCR, and its TCRdb copy is limited to in-frame clones, with some not included. This sample has roughly 150,000 clones, with around 79% found just once. The sequenced material came from PBMCs or T cells enriched from blood (not recorded which). These receptors were taken from a woman in her 70s in a cohort exposed to, infected with or recovered from COVID-19 (not recorded which).

V and J are TRBV2 and TRBJ2-1; weak D call: TRBD2 (6 bases). This CDR3 is 15 amino acids long. The germline CDR1 and CDR2 sequences are SNHLY and FYNNEI. V was trimmed by 4 bases and J by 4 bases, leaving 14 bases between them. The CDR3 spells CASSAERVIYNEQFF. In DNA, the CDR3 is TGTGCCAGCAGTGCGGAGCGGGTGATTTACAATGAGCAGTTCTTC. Combining the CDR3 with reference TRBV2 and TRBJ2-1 gives the whole variable domain EPEVTQTPSHQVTQMGQEVILRCVPISNHLYFYWYRQILGQKVEFLVSFYNNEISEKSEIFDDQFSVERPDGSNFTLKIRSTKLEDSAMYFCASSAERVIYNEQFFGPGTRLTVL.

The rearrangement links TRBV27 to TRBJ2-7; tentatively, D is TRBD1 (7 bases). Per the germline V gene, CDR1 is MNHEY and CDR2 is SMNVEV (reference sequence). The CDR3 loop spans 13 amino acids. Trimming took 3 bases from V and 6 from J, leaving 12 bases between them. The CDR3 protein is CASSFQGGVEQYF. CDR3 nucleotide sequence: TGTGCCAGCAGTTTCCAGGGGGGAGTCGAGCAGTACTTC.

The chain uses TRBV15 and TRBJ1-1; tentatively, D is TRBD1 (6 bases). This CDR3 spans 16 amino acids. The germline gives CDR1 LNHNV, CDR2 YYDKDF (reference sequence). V gave up 0 bases and J gave up 5 bases, with 16 bases separating them. For the CDR3, the DNA is TGTGCCACCAGCAGAGATCCGACAGGCGGGGGAACTGAAGCTTTCTTT. This encodes CATSRDPTGGGTEAFF.

This clone was seen only once. This rearrangement joins TRBV7-2 to TRBJ1-2; 10 bases map to TRBD1. The CDR3 consists of 15 residues. J was trimmed by 3 bases and V by 5 bases; bases with no gene match: 6. Germline assignment: CDR1 SGHTA and CDR2 FQGNSA. The CDR3 here is CASSTRDRGYYGYTF. CDR3 DNA: TGTGCCAGCAGCACACGGGACAGGGGTTACTATGGCTACACCTTC.

The gene calls are TRBV28 and TRBJ1-6, with TRBD1 identical over 9 bases. CDR3 length: 14 residues. Germline values: CDR1 MDHEN, CDR2 SYDVKM. V was pared by 8 bases and J by 7 bases, with 6 bases of the junction left unmatched. The CDR3 sequence: CASGDRGLNSPLHF. As DNA, the CDR3 is TGTGCCAGCGGCGACAGGGGGTTAAATTCACCCCTCCACTTT.

The chain uses TRBV19 and TRBJ2-7; possible D gene TRBD2, 6 bases. The CDR3 has 17 residues. Per germline, CDR1 LNHDA and CDR2 SQIVND (reference sequence). The germline V and J ends were trimmed by 9 bases and 0 bases, with 24 bases remaining between them. The CDR3 is CASTPSSGGTSSYEQYF. CDR3 sequence (DNA): TGTGCCAGCACCCCATCTTCTGGCGGGACCTCCTCCTACGAGCAGTACTTC.

The chain uses TRBV19 and TRBJ2-1; 12 bases match TRBD2. Looked up from germline, CDR1 is LNHDA and CDR2 is SQIVND (reference sequence). The length of the CDR3 is 17 residues. V lost 2 bases and J lost 2; bases outside the gene matches: 4. CDR3 in DNA: TGTGCCAGTAGTATAACCCGGACTAGCGGGACCTACAATGAGCAGTTCTTC. Amino acids: CASSITRTSGTYNEQFF.

The chain recombines TRBV2 with TRBJ1-6, with a tentative D call TRBD1 (5 bases). The CDR3 runs to 13 residues. With 4 bases removed from V and 7 bases from J, the gap between germline ends came to 8 bases. Germline CDR1 and CDR2: SNHLY and FYNNEI. The CDR3: CASSGEGNSPLHF. The CDR3 region has the DNA TGTGCCAGCAGTGGGGAGGGGAATTCACCCCTCCACTTT.

The V and J genes are TRBV6-5 and TRBJ2-7; the D gene is possibly TRBD2 (5 bases). In germline, CDR1 is MNHEY, CDR2 SVGAGI. V was trimmed by 6 bases and J by 0 bases, leaving 12 bases between them. The CDR3 is 14 residues long. The CDR3: CASRVSASSYEQYF. CDR3 bases: TGTGCCAGCAGGGTTAGCGCAAGCTCCTACGAGCAGTACTTC.

The chain combines TRBV19 with TRBJ1-5, with D maybe TRBD1 (5 bases). The V end lost 5 bases, the J end lost 6 bases, and 26 bases lay between the germline ends. The CDR3 consists of 18 residues. From germline, CDR1 is LNHDA and CDR2 SQIVND (reference sequence). DNA of the CDR3: TGTGCCAGTAGTGATGGAAACTCCCGGGGGGGTTCGCGTCAGCCCCAGCATTTT. This codes for CASSDGNSRGGSRQPQHF.

CDR3 coding DNA: TGTGCCAGCAGCCAAATAGACAGGGGGGGAGCTTTCTTT. Encoded protein: CASSQIDRGGAFF. The chain is built from TRBV3-1 (or the pseudogene TRBV3-2) and TRBJ1-1; 9 nucleotides agree with TRBD1. V gave up 2 bases and J gave up 10 bases; unmatched junction bases: 5. CDR3 length equals 13 residues. Germline CDR1 LGHDT, CDR2 YNNKEL (reference sequence).

This rearrangement joins TRBV28 to TRBJ1-5; TRBD1 agrees at 7 bases. J was trimmed by 6 bases and V by 3 bases; bases with no gene match: 8. Germline CDR1 reads MDHEN; CDR2 reads SYDVKM. The CDR3 is 15 amino acids. CDR3 coding DNA: TGTGCCAGCAGTTTGAACAGGGGAGGTGGTCAGCCCCAGCATTTT. Translated, it gives CASSLNRGGGQPQHF.

There are a few counts of this clone. CDR3 sequence: CASSDRLAAFTDTQYF. The CDR3 DNA is TGTGCCAGCAGTGATCGACTAGCGGCTTTCACAGATACGCAGTATTTT. The genes are TRBV2 and TRBJ2-3, with 9 bases that match TRBD2. Trimming at V came to 3 bases and at J to 2 bases, leaving 6 bases not matched to a gene. Germline V lookup: CDR1 SNHLY, CDR2 FYNNEI. CDR3 size: 16 residues.

This chain joins TRBV2 and TRBJ1-2, with D tentatively TRBD1 (6 bases). The CDR3 runs to 13 residues. Germline assignment: CDR1 SNHLY and CDR2 FYNNEI. Trimming removed 2 bases from V and 8 bases from J, with 12 bases in between. The DNA of the CDR3 is TGTGCCAGCAGTGAATTCCCCCAGGGGGGCTACACCTTC. It specifies CASSEFPQGGYTF.

This chain connects TRBV6-5 to TRBJ1-2; D gene ambiguous. This CDR3 is 15 amino acids long. The germline CDR1 and CDR2 sequences are MNHEY and SVGAGI. V was shortened by 2 bases and J by 3 bases, with 13 bases between the two germline ends. CDR3 loop: CASSYRGGRHYGYTF. In DNA form, the CDR3 reads TGTGCCAGCAGTTACCGGGGAGGACGCCACTATGGCTACACCTTC.

The chain is built from TRBV5-8 and TRBJ2-7; D not resolved. Germline V gene sequence: CDR1 SGHTS, CDR2 YDEGEE. Trimming took 5 bases from V and 1 from J, leaving 7 bases between them. This CDR3 spans 12 amino acids. CDR3 sequence: CASSPSSYEQYF. In nucleotides, the CDR3 is TGTGCCAGCAGTCCGAGTTCCTACGAGCAGTACTTC.

The chain uses TRBV2 and TRBJ1-6; 7 nucleotides align to TRBD1. V lost 6 bases, J lost 7 bases, and 9 bases stayed unmatched. Per germline, CDR1 SNHLY and CDR2 FYNNEI. CDR3 size: 15 residues. CDR3 sequence (DNA): TGTGCCAGCAGATCTTTACAGGGGAGGAATTCACCCCTCCACTTT. Its translation is CASRSLQGRNSPLHF. The variable domain in full, with the rest retrieved from reference TRBV2 and TRBJ1-6, is EPEVTQTPSHQVTQMGQEVILRCVPISNHLYFYWYRQILGQKVEFLVSFYNNEISEKSEIFDDQFSVERPDGSNFTLKIRSTKLEDSAMYFCASRSLQGRNSPLHFGNGTRLTVT.

The gene calls are TRBV28 and TRBJ1-2, with 7 bases matching TRBD1. Germline assignment: CDR1 MDHEN and CDR2 SYDVKM. The V segment lost 3 bases and the J segment 13 bases; nucleotides outside the gene matches: 8. There are 12 residues in the CDR3. This chain's CDR3 is CASSFPQGHCTF. The CDR3 nucleotides read TGTGCCAGCAGTTTCCCACAGGGGCATTGCACCTTC.

The chain links TRBV27 to TRBJ2-1; TRBD2 agrees at 7 bases. Germline V CDR1 and CDR2: MNHEY, SMNVEV (reference sequence). The CDR3 spans 16 residues. J lost 0 bases, V lost 2 bases, and 4 bases had no gene match. The CDR3 sequence: CASSLEGGSSYNEQFF. The CDR3 nucleotides are TGTGCCAGCAGTTTAGAGGGCGGGAGCTCCTACAATGAGCAGTTCTTC.

The sample holds one count of this clone. This chain links TRBV27 with TRBJ1-6; D is unclear. CDR3 length: 13 amino acids. V was clipped by 0 bases and J by 7 bases, with 4 bases between them. CDR1 is MNHEY, CDR2 SMNVEV, per germline (reference sequence). CDR3 region: CASSLSQNSPLHF. CDR3 sequence (DNA): TGTGCCAGCAGTTTATCGCAGAATTCACCCCTCCACTTT.

The chain joins TRBV7-9 to TRBJ2-5; 10 nucleotides line up with TRBD1. With 7 bases clipped from V and 4 bases from J, the junction kept 9 bases outside the gene matches. The CDR3 totals 15 residues. The germline V gene has CDR1 SEHNR and CDR2 FQNEAQ (reference sequence). The CDR3 bases are TGTGCCAGCACCCAGGGACAGGGGTTACGAGAGACCCAGTACTTC. Translating gives CASTQGQGLRETQYF.

The genes are TRBV6-5 and TRBJ2-6, with a weak D call TRBD1 (5 bases). Germline V gene sequence: CDR1 MNHEY, CDR2 SVGAGI. The CDR3 loop spans 15 amino acids. V gave up 4 bases and J gave up 1 base, with 8 bases separating them. CDR3 coding DNA: TGTGCCAGCAGTTTGAGACAGTCTGGGGCCAACGTCCTGACTTTC. Translation: CASSLRQSGANVLTF.

This chain links TRBV5-1 with TRBJ2-2; D uncertain. V dropped 3 bases and J dropped 3 bases, with 9 bases sitting between them. Looked up from germline, CDR1 is SGHRS and CDR2 is YFSETQ. The CDR3 covers 14 residues. The CDR3 sequence is CASSWLQDTGELFF. The CDR3 DNA is TGCGCCAGCAGCTGGCTCCAGGACACCGGGGAGCTGTTTTTT.

This clone was counted a few times. This chain connects TRBV25-1 to TRBJ2-5; D unresolved. Germline CDR1 and CDR2: MGHDK and SYGVNS. The CDR3 runs to 11 residues. Trimming removed 5 bases at V and 7 bases at J, with 8 bases between. The chain's CDR3 is CASSTGWTQYF. CDR3 sequence (DNA): TGTGCCAGCAGTACCGGTTGGACCCAGTACTTC. Complete variable domain (other parts from reference TRBV25-1 and TRBJ2-5): EADIYQTPRYLVIGTGKKITLECSQTMGHDKMYWYQQDPGMELHLIHYSYGVNSTEKGDLSSESTVSRIRTEHFPLTLESARPSHTSQYLCASSTGWTQYFGPGTRLLVL.

This chain links TRBV28 with TRBJ2-2, with TRBD1 identical over 10 bases. Germline CDR1 is MDHEN and CDR2 is SYDVKM. J gave up 7 bases and V 6 bases, and 5 bases lay outside the gene matches. The CDR3 runs 14 residues. The CDR3 region has the DNA TGTGCCAGCAGGGGACAGGGGCGAGGCGGGGAGCTGTTTTTT. Translating gives CASRGQGRGGELFF.

A few counts support this clone. The chain links TRBV4-2 to TRBJ2-1, with D perhaps TRBD1 (5 bases). This CDR3 has 14 amino acids. The V end lost 4 bases, the J end lost 7 bases, and 14 bases lay between the germline ends. Germline assignment: CDR1 LGHNA and CDR2 YNFKEQ. The CDR3 loop is CASSPELAGNEQFF. The CDR3 coding sequence is TGTGCCAGCAGCCCAGAACTTGCAGGGAATGAGCAGTTCTTC.

The CDR3 reads CASRQPNTEAFF. DNA of the CDR3: TGTGCCAGTAGACAGCCTAACACTGAAGCTTTCTTT. The rearrangement uses TRBV19 and TRBJ1-1; D is unclear. Germline CDR1 reads LNHDA; CDR2 reads SQIVND (reference sequence). The CDR3 runs to 12 residues. V lost 6 bases, J lost 2 bases, and 7 bases lay in between. The full variable domain, rest sourced from reference TRBV19 and TRBJ1-1, is DGGITQSPKYLFRKEGQNVTLSCEQNLNHDAMYWYRQDPGQGLRLIYYSQIVNDFQKGDIAEGYSVSREKKESFPLTVTSAQKNPTAFYLCASRQPNTEAFFGQGTRLTVV.

The chain has TRBV7-9 and TRBJ1-2; a possible D gene is TRBD1 (6 bases). Per germline, CDR1 SEHNR and CDR2 FQNEAQ (reference sequence). This CDR3 is 15 amino acids long. Trimming stripped 7 bases from V and 4 bases from J, with 19 bases between. CDR3: CASTLGQSSSYGYTF. CDR3 sequence (DNA): TGTGCCAGCACCCTGGGACAATCTTCTTCCTATGGCTACACCTTC.

J is TRBJ2-7 and V is TRBV5-5; TRBD2 might be the D (6 bases). Germline CDR1 reads SGHKS; CDR2 reads YYEKEE (reference sequence). Trimming cost V 0 bases and J 5 bases, with 15 bases left between them. The CDR3 sequence is 15 residues long. The CDR3 is CASSLVRRASHEQYF. The CDR3 nucleotides are TGTGCCAGCAGCTTGGTGCGGAGGGCGTCCCACGAGCAGTACTTC.

This clone was found a few times. The chain is built from TRBV12-3 or TRBV12-4 and TRBJ1-1; D is unresolved. The CDR3 is 13 residues long. V shed 5 bases and J shed 0 bases, with 7 bases lying between them. For the CDR3, the DNA is TGTGCCAGCAGTACGGGATTGAACACTGAAGCTTTCTTT. Amino acid sequence: CASSTGLNTEAFF.